What follows is one TCR beta chain and its context. Its antigen has not been determined. No per-base quality is available; no much larger clone lies one base away. This entry is derived from a study of CD8 T cells in ankylosing spondylitis (dated by TCRdb to about 2017). Some background on the complete study: The study set out to find disease-linked TCR variants by profiling T cell receptor beta repertoires in ankylosing spondylitis patients and healthy donors. The whole study cohort included 108 healthy donors and around 25 ankylosing spondylitis patients. Peripheral blood samples were taken, and synovial fluid was additionally collected from ankylosing spondylitis patients.

CDR3 length: 14 amino acids, cysteine to phenylalanine. Just CDR3 DNA is preserved here, 42 bases in frame from base 1. The CDR1 and CDR2 encoded by the germline V gene are KGHSH and LQKENI. V loses 4 bases, J loses 2 bases, and the germline ends lie 11 bases apart. Instrument used: Illumina HiSeq 2500. TCR beta libraries were prepared by quantitative 5'-RACE with molecular barcodes. For the original study's pipeline: To identify disease-linked TCR variants, a new computational method was used, one built on a probabilistic model of VDJ rearrangement. TCRdb reprocessed the public reads (quality trimming at Q25 with fastp, clone calling with MiXCR) and kept in-frame beta chains. Rows matching on CDR3 protein sequence are summarized as one entry with the most common DNA and genes. The V and J calls reflect TCRdb's pipeline rather than the authors' work. The sample data list about 360,000 distinct CDR3 sequences, and 14% to 15% of these were observed just once. In total, the top ten clones hold around 1% of the sample.

General conclusions and limits of the study: A TCR beta motif made up of about eight highly homologous amino acid variants appeared to be characteristic of blood from ankylosing spondylitis patients. The disease-linked clones showed a CD8+ phenotype and occurred at relatively low frequencies in peripheral blood. According to the report, matched synovial fluid samples from ankylosing spondylitis patients were significantly enriched for the disease-linked clones. Some motif variants were previously reported in synovial fluid and blood of reactive arthritis patients, suggesting common disease-initiation mechanisms.

The receptor comes from a male donor with ankylosing spondylitis or in good health (not recorded which). This chain joins TRBV18 to TRBJ1-2, with TRBD1 as a weak D call on 6 bases. Sequenced material: blood, either unsorted or a sorted T cell fraction (not recorded which). The bases read TGTGCCAGCTCACAGACAGGTTCCAACTATGGCTACACCTTC. Its protein product is CASSQTGSNYGYTF.